These 28 T cell receptor beta chains came from one sample sequenced in a study of OX40 agonist ivuxolimab in advanced cancers. Profiled with immunoSEQ multiplex PCR; TCRdb holds only in-frame clones, not every one. There are about 85,000 clones in the sample; around 86% occur only once, and 2% lies in the top ten. The sequences come from CD4+ or CD8+ T cells sorted from blood, collected in a trial of the OX40 agonist ivuxolimab. The receptors originated from an adult with an advanced solid tumor such as melanoma, head and neck, liver or kidney cancer.

This clone was seen a few times. This chain links TRBV6-5 with TRBJ1-6; no clear D gene. The germline CDR1 and CDR2 sequences are MNHEY and SVGAGI. Trimming cost V 3 bases and J 7 bases, with 4 bases left between them. CDR3 length: 12 residues. The DNA for the CDR3 is TGTGCCAGCAGTTATGGCAATTCACCCCTCCACTTT. It codes for CASSYGNSPLHF.

The chain employs TRBV9 and TRBJ1-1, with D unclear. This CDR3 contains 13 residues. V was shortened by 0 bases and J by 1 base, with 4 bases between the two germline ends. CDR1 is SGDLS and CDR2 is YYNGEE in the germline V gene. The CDR3 region has the DNA TGTGCCAGCAGCGTAGCACGGAACACTGAAGCTTTCTTT. Protein product: CASSVARNTEAFF.

This rearrangement joins TRBV7-9 to TRBJ2-3; D unresolved. V shed 0 bases and J shed 0 bases, with 4 bases lying between them. CDR1 SEHNR and CDR2 FQNEAQ come from the germline V gene (reference sequence). The CDR3 totals 14 residues. CDR3 bases: TGTGCCAGCAGCTTAGCTCCTAGCACAGATACGCAGTATTTT. Amino acids: CASSLAPSTDTQYF.

The chain carries TRBV10-3 and TRBJ2-3; D is possibly TRBD1 (5 bases). Germline assignment: CDR1 ENHRY and CDR2 SYGVKD. This CDR3 is built from 16 residues. With 1 base removed from V and 0 bases from J, the gap between germline ends came to 11 bases. The CDR3, as DNA: TGTGCCATCAGTGAGTTTGGGGCTGGAAGCACAGATACGCAGTATTTT. Translated, it gives CAISEFGAGSTDTQYF.

The chain joins TRBV7-2 to TRBJ2-2, with 9 bases matching TRBD1. With 6 bases clipped from V and 2 bases from J, the junction kept 7 bases outside the gene matches. The CDR3 is made up of 16 amino acids. CDR1 is SGHTA, CDR2 FQGNSA, per germline. The CDR3 DNA follows: TGTGCCAGCAGGCCAACAGGGGGCGTAAACACCGGGGAGCTGTTTTTT. Protein: CASRPTGGVNTGELFF.

Only a few counts were recorded for this clone. The chain couples TRBV28 to TRBJ1-2, with 7 bases that match TRBD1. This CDR3 spans 13 amino acids. V lost 8 bases, J lost 4 bases, and 7 bases stayed unmatched. CDR1 is MDHEN and CDR2 is SYDVKM in the germline V gene. The CDR3 sequence: CASGAGGSYGYTF. CDR3 DNA sequence: TGTGCCAGCGGCGCAGGGGGTTCCTATGGCTACACCTTC.

The chain carries TRBV7-2 and TRBJ1-4, with D hard to call. The CDR3 is 15 residues long. The germline V gene has CDR1 SGHTA and CDR2 FQGNSA. The ends were cut back, 1 base at V and 4 bases at J, with 10 bases in the middle. The DNA for the CDR3 is TGTGCCAGCAGCTTAGGCCGGGCGGGTAATGAAAAACTGTTTTTT. Protein product: CASSLGRAGNEKLFF.

The CDR3 reads CASSFQALADTQYF. Here the CDR3 DNA reads TGTGCCAGCAGCTTTCAGGCCCTAGCGGATACGCAGTATTTT. The genes are TRBV11-3 and TRBJ2-3; weak D call: TRBD2 (6 bases). This CDR3 comprises 14 residues. V lost 3 bases and J 6 bases, leaving 13 bases between the germline ends. The germline V gene has CDR1 SGHNT and CDR2 YENEEA.

The chain uses TRBV2 and TRBJ2-2; D gene ambiguous. The CDR3 has 11 amino acids. Germline V gene lookup returns CDR1 SNHLY and CDR2 FYNNEI. Trimming left V 9 bases short and J 1 base short, with 3 bases between. CDR3 region: CASLNTGELFF. The CDR3, as DNA: TGTGCCAGTCTGAACACCGGGGAGCTGTTTTTT.

This clone was observed a handful of times. The chain is built from TRBV30 and TRBJ1-1; D is perhaps TRBD1 (6 bases). The germline V gene has CDR1 GTSNPN and CDR2 SVGIG (reference sequence). The CDR3 has 14 amino acids. Trimming cost V 2 bases and J 0 bases, with 10 bases left between them. This chain's CDR3 is CAWSPGAMNTEAFF. CDR3 DNA: TGTGCCTGGAGTCCGGGGGCGATGAACACTGAAGCTTTCTTT.

V usage is TRBV28 and J usage is TRBJ2-7; D call uncertain. The CDR3 covers 15 residues. The germline V and J ends were trimmed by 2 bases and 0 bases, with 11 bases remaining between them. CDR1 is MDHEN and CDR2 is SYDVKM in the germline V gene. CDR3 in amino acids: CASSLGGSSSYEQYF. The CDR3 DNA follows: TGTGCCAGCAGTTTAGGCGGTTCGAGCTCCTACGAGCAGTACTTC.

This clone was counted a single time. In the same sample, other DNA sequences code for this CDR3. The rearrangement joins TRBV19 to TRBJ2-1, with a possible D match to TRBD1 (5 bases). From germline, CDR1 is LNHDA and CDR2 SQIVND (reference sequence). The CDR3 sequence is 12 residues long. Trimming pared 3 bases from V and 9 bases from J, leaving 9 bases between. The CDR3 reads CASSIRVGEQFF. The CDR3 coding sequence is TGTGCCAGTAGTATCAGGGTCGGTGAGCAGTTCTTC.

This chain joins TRBV5-4 and TRBJ2-6; possible D gene TRBD1, 5 bases. CDR3 length: 17 residues. Per the germline V gene, CDR1 is SGHNT and CDR2 is YYREEE (reference sequence). Trimming cost V 2 bases and J 0 bases, with 12 bases left between them. The CDR3 DNA is TGTGCCAGCAGCTTCCCAGGGTCCCCCTCTGGGGCCAACGTCCTGACTTTC. Residues: CASSFPGSPSGANVLTF. The whole variable domain, remainder taken from reference TRBV5-4 and TRBJ2-6, is ETGVTQSPTHLIKTRGQQVTLRCSSQSGHNTVSWYQQALGQGPQFIFQYYREEENGRGNFPPRFSGLQFPNYSSELNVNALELDDSALYLCASSFPGSPSGANVLTFGAGSRLTVL.

V gene TRBV2 combines with J gene TRBJ2-1; 7 bases match TRBD2. Germline V gives CDR1 SNHLY, CDR2 FYNNEI. Trimming at V came to 4 bases and at J to 0 bases, leaving 3 bases not matched to a gene. This CDR3 has 15 amino acids. CDR3: CASSAQRGSYNEQFF. In nucleotides, the CDR3 is TGTGCCAGCAGTGCGCAGCGGGGCTCCTACAATGAGCAGTTCTTC.

The chain carries TRBV6-6 and TRBJ1-1; D unclear. Looked up from germline, CDR1 is MNHNY and CDR2 is SVGAGI (reference sequence). This CDR3 contains 12 residues. Trimming shortened V by 8 bases and J by 2 bases, and 9 bases separated the two germline ends. The CDR3 sequence: CASGEGNTEAFF. CDR3 DNA: TGTGCCAGCGGCGAGGGCAACACTGAAGCTTTCTTT.

V usage is TRBV9 and J usage is TRBJ1-2; D ambiguous. Trimming removed 3 bases at V and 4 bases at J, with 19 bases between. The CDR3 totals 16 residues. CDR1 is SGDLS, CDR2 YYNGEE, per germline. The CDR3 sequence: CASSDSAADDFYGYTF. For the CDR3, the DNA is TGTGCCAGCAGCGACTCCGCGGCCGATGACTTCTATGGCTACACCTTC. Combining the CDR3 with reference TRBV9 and TRBJ1-2 gives the whole variable domain DSGVTQTPKHLITATGQRVTLRCSPRSGDLSVYWYQQSLDQGLQFLIQYYNGEERAKGNILERFSAQQFPDLHSELNLSSLELGDSALYFCASSDSAADDFYGYTFGSGTRLTVV.

The J gene is TRBJ2-7, the V gene TRBV28, with a weak D call TRBD1 (6 bases). Trimming cost V 2 bases and J 4 bases, with 21 bases left between them. From germline, CDR1 is MDHEN and CDR2 SYDVKM. The CDR3 loop spans 17 amino acids. CDR3 in DNA: TGTGCCAGCAGTTTACTACCGACAGGTGTACTGGGTTACGAGCAGTACTTC. Translated, it gives CASSLLPTGVLGYEQYF.

The chain couples TRBV19 to TRBJ2-2, with TRBD1 identical over 9 bases. The CDR3 has 16 residues. With V trimmed by 5 bases and J by 5 bases, 9 bases remained unmatched. Germline-derived CDR1 and CDR2 are LNHDA and SQIVND (reference sequence). CDR3 region: CASSATRTGETGELFF. The CDR3 bases are TGTGCCAGTAGTGCTACACGGACAGGGGAAACCGGGGAGCTGTTTTTT.

This clone has more than one count but fewer than ten. Sequence at one end of the junction differs from germline and may be a read error. The chain combines TRBV7-7 with TRBJ2-3, with unresolved D. Germline CDR1 and CDR2: SSHAT and FNYEAQ (reference sequence). This CDR3 contains 15 residues. This chain's CDR3 is CASSLEAGSTDTQYF. In nucleotides, the CDR3 is TGTGCTAGCAGCTTAGAAGCAGGTAGCACAGATACGCAGTATTTT.

The V and J genes are TRBV29-1 and TRBJ1-3, with TRBD1 identical over 7 bases. Germline CDR1 reads SQVTM; CDR2 reads ANQGSEA. The V gene end was trimmed by 2 bases and the J gene end by 3 bases; junction bases not matched to a gene: 1. The CDR3 is 13 residues long. The CDR3 is CSVEWDSGNTIYF. CDR3 sequence (DNA): TGCAGCGTTGAATGGGACAGTGGAAACACCATATATTTT.

The chain has TRBV7-3 and TRBJ2-2, with TRBD2 matching 10 bases. Trimming cost V 5 bases and J 4 bases; bases outside gene matches: 16. The CDR3 runs to 19 residues. Germline CDR1 and CDR2: SGHTA and FQGTGA. CDR3 DNA: TGTGCCAGCAGCCCACAAAGTCTAGCGGGGGTTTCCGGCACCGGGGAGCTGTTTTTT. Protein product: CASSPQSLAGVSGTGELFF.

The V gene is TRBV5-1, the J gene TRBJ2-2; 10 bases fit TRBD1. With 4 bases clipped from V and 1 base from J, the junction kept 1 base outside the gene matches. Germline V gives CDR1 SGHRS, CDR2 YFSETQ. The CDR3 extends over 15 amino acids. The CDR3 coding sequence is TGCGCCAGCAGCGGACAGGGGGTGAACACCGGGGAGCTGTTTTTT. Translated: CASSGQGVNTGELFF. Complete variable domain (other parts from reference TRBV5-1 and TRBJ2-2): KAGVTQTPRYLIKTRGQQVTLSCSPISGHRSVSWYQQTPGQGLQFLFEYFSETQRNKGNFPGRFSGRQFSNSRSEMNVSTLELGDSALYLCASSGQGVNTGELFFGEGSRLTVL.

This chain links TRBV11-2 with TRBJ1-2; maybe TRBD1 (6 bases). CDR1 SGHAT and CDR2 FQNNGV come from the germline V gene. Trimming removed 1 base at V and 2 bases at J, with 11 bases between. The CDR3 is 15 amino acids. CDR3 sequence reads: CASSLVVRGNYGYTF. The CDR3 DNA reads as TGTGCCAGCAGCTTAGTCGTAAGGGGGAACTATGGCTACACCTTC.

This clone was observed once. The chain recombines TRBV7-2 with TRBJ2-2; either TRBD1 or TRBD2 may fit D (6 bases each). The V and J ends lost 6 bases and 7 bases respectively, with 15 bases between them. This CDR3 is 14 amino acids long. Per the germline V gene, CDR1 is SGHTA and CDR2 is FQGNSA. As DNA, the CDR3 is TGTGCCAGCAGGAAAGGGGGGTTGGGCGGGGAGCTGTTTTTT. This translates into CASRKGGLGGELFF.

With respect to this clone: This sample also contains other DNA sequences that code for the same CDR3. The chain combines TRBV7-9 with TRBJ1-1; D unresolved. CDR3 length equals 13 residues. Trimming stripped 1 base from V and 2 bases from J, with 5 bases between. In germline, CDR1 is SEHNR, CDR2 FQNEAQ (reference sequence). CDR3 in DNA: TGTGCCAGCAGCTTAGAGGGAAACACTGAAGCTTTCTTT. Translated: CASSLEGNTEAFF.

The chain joins TRBV11-1 to TRBJ1-1; D remains ambiguous. Germline V gives CDR1 SGHAT, CDR2 FQDESV (reference sequence). This CDR3 spans 13 amino acids. Trimming removed 4 bases at V and 0 bases at J, with 6 bases between. The CDR3 sequence is CASSWELNTEAFF. CDR3 in DNA: TGTGCCAGCAGCTGGGAACTGAACACTGAAGCTTTCTTT.

The V gene is TRBV7-9, the J gene TRBJ1-1, with 10 nucleotides matching TRBD1. CDR3 length equals 14 residues. Germline V CDR1 and CDR2: SEHNR, FQNEAQ (reference sequence). The trim removed 4 bases at V and 10 bases at J, leaving 9 bases unmatched. The CDR3 sequence is CASSSGTGDLGAFF. The CDR3, as DNA: TGTGCCAGCAGCTCCGGGACAGGGGATCTTGGAGCTTTCTTT.

This CDR3 reads CASSQQGTDTQYF. CDR3 bases: TGCGCCAGCAGCCAACAGGGGACAGATACGCAGTATTTT. J is TRBJ2-3 and V is TRBV4-1, with D possibly matching TRBD1 (6 bases). This CDR3 comprises 13 residues. The germline V and J ends were trimmed by 2 bases and 3 bases, with 6 bases remaining between them. Germline CDR1 MGHRA, CDR2 YSYEKL.